A selection of T cell receptor beta chains follows, all from one sample in a study of T cell responses to AZD1222 COVID-19 vaccine. Data came from immunoSEQ multiplex PCR; TCRdb stores just in-frame clones and leaves some out. The sample contains over 55,000 clones, 84% of which appear only once. The material was peripheral blood, obtained on day 0 of AZD1222 vaccination. Every receptor here comes from an adult in good health. The CDR3 runs from the conserved cysteine through the conserved F or W. The D gene is left open where the match is weak. Where a row states a size, it is once, few, many or the class of an expanded clone; other rows omit it.

-	TRBV5-6	TRBJ1-6	-	TGTGCCAGCAGTCCCGTCACAGGGTCCTATAATTCACCCCTCCACTTT	CASSPVTGSYNSPLHF
-	TRBV6-5	TRBJ1-6	-	TGTGCCAGCTCTAACGGTGCCCATTCACCCCTCCACTTT	CASSNGAHSPLHF
-	TRBV6-5	TRBJ1-3	-	TGTGCCAGCTTGCACCACTCTGGAAACACCATATATTTT	CASLHHSGNTIYF
-	TRBV7-2	TRBJ1-3	-	TGTGCCAGCAGCTTCGGGACCTTAGGAAACACCATATATTTT	CASSFGTLGNTIYF
-	TRBV21-1	TRBJ1-4	many	TGTGCCAGCAGCAAACAAAAAAACGGGACAAGGACTCCAACTAATGAAAAACTGTTTTTT	CASSKQKNGTRTPTNEKLFF
-	TRBV2	TRBJ2-7	few	TGTGCCAGCATCCAATATGATGACAGCTACGAGCAGTACTTC	CASIQYDDSYEQYF
-	TRBV10-2	TRBJ2-7	many	TGCGCCAGCAGGAGAGGGGTCGAGGAGCAGTACTTC	CASRRGVEEQYF
-	TRBV28	TRBJ2-7	-	TGTGCCAGCAGCATCCTCGTCCAGGGAAATGAGCAGTACTTC	CASSILVQGNEQYF
TRBD1	TRBV6-5	TRBJ2-3	-	TGTGCCAGCACCAGGACAGGAACTAGCACAGATACGCAGTATTTT	CASTRTGTSTDTQYF
-	TRBV11-3	TRBJ2-1	-	TGTGCCAGCAGCTTAGGGACAGCCCGTTTCAATGAGCAGTTCTTC	CASSLGTARFNEQFF
-	TRBV7-2	TRBJ1-5	-	TGTGCCAGCAGCCAACGGGTCAGCAATCAGCCCCAGCATTTT	CASSQRVSNQPQHF
-	TRBV4-3	TRBJ2-1	-	TGCGCCAGCAGCCAAGATTATACGGGAAAGGGCAATGAGCAGTTCTTC	CASSQDYTGKGNEQFF
TRBD2	TRBV12-3/TRBV12-4	TRBJ2-5	-	TGTGCCAGCAGTTTTGGGGGGGAAGAGACCCAGTACTTC	CASSFGGEETQYF
-	TRBV4-1	TRBJ2-7	-	TGCGCCAGCAGCCAAGGAGAGGTGACAGGCAGGAGCTACGAGCAGTACTTC	CASSQGEVTGRSYEQYF
TRBD1	TRBV27	TRBJ1-3	-	TGTGCCAGCAGTTGGAGGACAGGTCCCGGAAACACCATATATTTT	CASSWRTGPGNTIYF
TRBD2	TRBV3-1/TRBV3-2	TRBJ2-1	-	TGTGCCAGCAGCCACGCGACGGGGGGTTCCCAGTTCTTC	CASSHATGGSQFF
-	TRBV13	TRBJ2-5	-	TGTGCCAGCAGCTTAGGCTATGTAGGGGAGACCCAGTACTTC	CASSLGYVGETQYF
-	TRBV7-9	TRBJ2-7	-	TGTGCCAGCAGCTCCGCTGGTTGGTCCTACGAGCAGTACTTC	CASSSAGWSYEQYF
-	TRBV7-6	TRBJ2-3	-	TGTGCCAGCAGCCGTGGGGGGGGCCTCACAGATACGCAGTATTTT	CASSRGGGLTDTQYF
-	TRBV14	TRBJ1-3	-	TGTGCCAGCAGGCGGGGGACAAACACCATATATTTT	CASRRGTNTIYF
-	TRBV6-5	TRBJ2-2	-	TGTGCCAGCAGTTGGGCAGTCAACACCGGGGAGCTGTTTTTT	CASSWAVNTGELFF
TRBD1	TRBV4-2	TRBJ1-5	-	TGTGCCAGCAGCCCGGGACAGGGAGGGCCTTTGCCCCAGCATTTT	CASSPGQGGPLPQHF
TRBD1	TRBV4-2	TRBJ1-4	once	TGTGCCAGCAGCCATGGGACAGGGGAGGGGTATGAAAAACTGTTTTTT	CASSHGTGEGYEKLFF
-	TRBV7-6	TRBJ2-5	-	TGTGCCAGCAGCTTAGATCGGTCTCCCATAGGCCTAGAGACCCAGTACTTC	CASSLDRSPIGLETQYF
TRBD1	TRBV19	TRBJ1-2	few	TGTGCCAGTAATAATCGGGACAGGGGAGGTTACTATGGCTACACCTTC	CASNNRDRGGYYGYTF
-	TRBV2	TRBJ1-2	few	TGTGCCAGCACGGTGCTTACCTCTGGCTACACCTTC	CASTVLTSGYTF
-	TRBV10-3	TRBJ2-2	once	TGTGCCATCAGTGGGACGGGGCCGAACACCGGGGAGCTGTTTTTT	CAISGTGPNTGELFF
-	TRBV5-1	TRBJ2-2	-	TGCGCCAGCAGCTTATACGGTACCGGGGAGCTGTTTTTT	CASSLYGTGELFF
-	TRBV7-6	TRBJ2-7	-	TGTGCCAGCAGCCACAAGGGGATCGTCCACGAGCAGTACTTC	CASSHKGIVHEQYF
TRBD1	TRBV19	TRBJ1-5	-	TGTGCCAGTAGTATAGGGACAGGCTATAGCAATCAGCCCCAGCATTTT	CASSIGTGYSNQPQHF
TRBD2	TRBV10-2	TRBJ2-2	-	TGCGCCAGCAGGGACCGGGGGGGCGTCTCCGGGGAGCTGTTTTTT	CASRDRGGVSGELFF
TRBD1	TRBV6-5	TRBJ1-1	-	TGTGCCAGCAGTAAAAGGACAGGCAACACTGAAGCTTTCTTT	CASSKRTGNTEAFF
TRBD2	TRBV27	TRBJ2-3	-	TGTGCCAGCAGTTTATTGGGGGCTAGCGGGGGAGATACGCAGTATTTT	CASSLLGASGGDTQYF
-	TRBV12-3/TRBV12-4	TRBJ1-4	few	TGTGCCAGCAGTAGACAATACAATGAAAAACTGTTTTTT	CASSRQYNEKLFF